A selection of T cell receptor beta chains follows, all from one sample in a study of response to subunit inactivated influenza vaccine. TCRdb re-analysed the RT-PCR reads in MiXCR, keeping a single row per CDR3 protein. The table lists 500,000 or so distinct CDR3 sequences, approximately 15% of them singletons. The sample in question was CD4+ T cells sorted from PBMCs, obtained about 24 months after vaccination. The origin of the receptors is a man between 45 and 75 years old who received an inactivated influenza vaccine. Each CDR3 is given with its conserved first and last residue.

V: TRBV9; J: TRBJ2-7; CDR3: CASSARDSSYEQYF
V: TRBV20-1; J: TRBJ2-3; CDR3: CSAAGPKGPRTDTQYF
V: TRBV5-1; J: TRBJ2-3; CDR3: CASSLEGQTTDTQYF
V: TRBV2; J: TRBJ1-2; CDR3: CASSVGRSNYGYTF
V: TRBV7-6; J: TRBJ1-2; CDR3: CASSKIGGGKTNYGYTF
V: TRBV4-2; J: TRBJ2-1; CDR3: CASSQDPTSGSNEQFF
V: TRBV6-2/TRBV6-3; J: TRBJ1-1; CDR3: CASSPGGVVANTEAFF
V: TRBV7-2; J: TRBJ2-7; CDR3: CASSLAGQLGQYF
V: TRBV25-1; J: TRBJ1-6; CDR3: CASRESGGRSPLHF
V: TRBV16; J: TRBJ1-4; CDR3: CASSQSLGATNEKLFF
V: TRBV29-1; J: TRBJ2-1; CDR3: CSVGNRVHNEQFF
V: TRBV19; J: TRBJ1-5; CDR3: CASSTSDRGGVLSNQPQHF
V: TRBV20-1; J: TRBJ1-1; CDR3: CSATWGRLNTEAFF
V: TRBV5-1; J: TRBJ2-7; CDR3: CASSSRTSGYYEQYF
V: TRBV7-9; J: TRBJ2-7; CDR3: CASSRLPTELMSYEQYF
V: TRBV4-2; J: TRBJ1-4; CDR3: CASSPEPQGSNEKLFF
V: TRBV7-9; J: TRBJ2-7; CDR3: CASSADRGLSYEQYF
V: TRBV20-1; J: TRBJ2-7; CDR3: CSARSAPGLATYEQYF
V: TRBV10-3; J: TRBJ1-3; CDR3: CATGGDVVSGNTIYF
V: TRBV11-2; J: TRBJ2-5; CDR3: CASSLVSGTQYF
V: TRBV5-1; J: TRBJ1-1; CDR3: CASSLMATLGNTEAFF
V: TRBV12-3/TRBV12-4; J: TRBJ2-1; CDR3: CASSLSDWRGGENEQFF
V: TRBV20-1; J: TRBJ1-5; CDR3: CSARQGRGQNQPQHF
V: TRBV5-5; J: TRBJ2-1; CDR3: CASSLEATGREQFF
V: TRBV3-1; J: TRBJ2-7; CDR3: CASSTLAGREQYF
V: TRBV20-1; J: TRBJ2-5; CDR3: CSARPWSQETQYF
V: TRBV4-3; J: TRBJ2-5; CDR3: CASSQPGTETQYF
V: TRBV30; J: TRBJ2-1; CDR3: CAWRTPRLDEQFF
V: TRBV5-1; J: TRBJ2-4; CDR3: CASSPGQGFPKNIQYF
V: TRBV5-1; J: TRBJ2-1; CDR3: CASSLSGGPDEQFF
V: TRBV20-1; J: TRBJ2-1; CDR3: CSARLPASYNEQFF
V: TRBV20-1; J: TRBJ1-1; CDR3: CSALDRGMNTEAFF
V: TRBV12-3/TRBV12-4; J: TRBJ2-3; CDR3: CASTDGGITDTQYF
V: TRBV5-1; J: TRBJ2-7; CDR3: CASSLTGAVSEQYF
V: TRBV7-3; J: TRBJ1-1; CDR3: CASSSNSEGTEAFF
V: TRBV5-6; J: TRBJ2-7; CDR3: CASSTSLEGAYEQYF
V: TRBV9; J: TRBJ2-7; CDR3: CASSVVGGGEQYF
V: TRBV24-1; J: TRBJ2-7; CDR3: CATPKGYEQYF
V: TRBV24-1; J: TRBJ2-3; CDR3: CATSDFGRGVRTDTQYF
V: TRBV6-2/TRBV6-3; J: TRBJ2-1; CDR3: CASNLIPSVNEQFF
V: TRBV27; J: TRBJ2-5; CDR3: CASSLLAALETQYF
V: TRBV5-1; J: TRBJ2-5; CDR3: CASSRDSSQETQYF
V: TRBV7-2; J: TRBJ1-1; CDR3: CASSVRGGNTEAFF
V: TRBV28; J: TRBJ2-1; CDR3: CASSWQPFRGTNYNEQFF
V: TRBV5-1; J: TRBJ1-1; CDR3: CASSSLGLGQNTEAFF
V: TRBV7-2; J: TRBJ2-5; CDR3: CASSLATGQGWETQYF
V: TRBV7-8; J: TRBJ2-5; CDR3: CASSFFTGSRETQYF
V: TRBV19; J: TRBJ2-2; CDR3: CATSGGLGTGELFF
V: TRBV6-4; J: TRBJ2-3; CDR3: CASSVDFSTDTQYF
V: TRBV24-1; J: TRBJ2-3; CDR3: CATSGTGTATDTQYF
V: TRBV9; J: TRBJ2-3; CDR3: CASSVDSGSSDTQYF
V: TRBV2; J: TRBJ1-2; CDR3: CASIKQGPGNYGYTF
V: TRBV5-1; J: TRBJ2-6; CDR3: CASSLEGGSNSGANVLTF
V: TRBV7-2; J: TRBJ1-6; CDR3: CASSYTTGNSPLHF
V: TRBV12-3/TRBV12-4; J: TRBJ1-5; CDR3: CASSFLESNQPQHF
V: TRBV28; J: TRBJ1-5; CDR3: CASGERSQPQHF
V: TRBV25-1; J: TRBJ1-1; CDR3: CASWMNTEAFF
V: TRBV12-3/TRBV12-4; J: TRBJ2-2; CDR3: CASSFGGANTGELFF
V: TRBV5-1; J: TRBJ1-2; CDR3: CASSLARDIASYGYTF
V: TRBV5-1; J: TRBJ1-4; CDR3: CASNKDRTDEKLFF